These T cell receptor beta chains were read from a single sample in a study of T cell repertoires in cytomegalovirus infection. TCRdb ran MiXCR on the reads and lists one entry per CDR3 protein. The sample includes 450,000 to 650,000 distinct CDR3 sequences, around 27% of them seen just once. Sequencing was done on a sample of PBMCs. The receptors originated from a human donor in good health (CMV status not recorded). Some clones in this sample may be carry-over from other donors' samples. Both conserved end residues are part of each CDR3. A D gene is named only where the DNA matches it firmly. Clone size, where shown, is once, few, many, or a class for clones that have expanded.

abundance	v_gene	len	j_gene	d_gene	CDR3aa	CDR3nt
many	TRBV12-3/TRBV12-4	11	TRBJ2-1	-	CASSLATEQFF	TGTGCCAGCAGCCTAGCGACTGAGCAGTTCTTC
few	TRBV4-1	17	TRBJ1-6	-	CASSTLAEIGYNSPLHF	TGCGCCAGCAGCACCCTCGCAGAAATTGGGTATAATTCACCCCTCCACTTT
once	TRBV9	15	TRBJ1-1	-	CASSASSSGTTEAFF	TGTGCCAGCAGCGCCTCCAGCTCGGGGACCACTGAAGCTTTCTTT
-	TRBV7-9	16	TRBJ2-5	-	CASSLLEGARGETQYF	TGTGCCAGCAGCTTATTGGAGGGGGCGCGCGGGGAGACCCAGTACTTC
many	TRBV7-2	15	TRBJ2-5	-	CASSLAGSGEETQYF	TGTGCCAGCAGCTTAGCGGGCAGTGGGGAGGAGACCCAGTACTTC
-	TRBV10-3	18	TRBJ2-1	TRBD2	CAISTPPGLAGGPSEQFF	TGTGCCATCAGTACCCCCCCGGGACTAGCGGGAGGGCCGTCTGAGCAGTTCTTC
once	TRBV19	13	TRBJ2-7	TRBD2	CASTGTSGNEQYF	TGTGCCAGTACCGGGACTAGCGGGAACGAGCAGTACTTC
many	TRBV7-2	15	TRBJ2-3	-	CASSLVGRVVDTQYF	TGTGCCAGCAGCTTAGTAGGCAGGGTGGTAGATACGCAGTATTTT
-	TRBV5-1	11	TRBJ2-7	-	CASTNLYEQYF	TGCGCCAGCACCAATCTATACGAGCAGTACTTC
-	TRBV12-3/TRBV12-4	15	TRBJ2-2	TRBD2	CASSPRGGSAGELFF	TGTGCCAGCTCCCCACGGGGGGGATCGGCCGGGGAGCTGTTTTTT
many	TRBV7-9	15	TRBJ2-1	-	CASSLSEGLYNEQFF	TGTGCCAGCAGCTTAAGCGAAGGTCTCTACAATGAGCAGTTCTTC
many	TRBV4-3	13	TRBJ1-2	-	CASSQDETAGRAF	TGCGCCAGCAGCCAAGACGAGACCGCCGGGAGGGCCTTC
-	TRBV19	15	TRBJ1-2	TRBD1	CASSMRRGGIYGYTF	TGTGCCAGTAGCATGCGAAGAGGGGGCATCTATGGCTACACCTTC
-	TRBV15	15	TRBJ1-2	-	CATSRLRTAPDGYTF	TGTGCCACCAGCAGATTAAGGACAGCTCCGGATGGCTACACCTTC
few	TRBV24-1	16	TRBJ2-3	TRBD2	CATSDTPGLGKDTQYF	TGTGCCACCAGTGATACCCCGGGACTAGGGAAGGATACGCAGTATTTT
few	TRBV12-3/TRBV12-4	11	TRBJ1-1	-	CASSFVREAFF	TGTGCCAGCAGCTTCGTTAGGGAAGCTTTCTTT
-	TRBV12-3/TRBV12-4	16	TRBJ1-1	-	CASHPVAGIENTEAFF	TGTGCCAGCCACCCCGTGGCAGGGATTGAGAACACTGAAGCTTTCTTT
few	TRBV5-6	14	TRBJ1-2	TRBD1	CASSPWTGLYGYTF	TGTGCCAGCAGCCCCTGGACAGGGCTCTATGGCTACACCTTC
-	TRBV6-2/TRBV6-3	16	TRBJ2-1	TRBD2	CASSLSPGLAGAEQFF	TGTGCCAGCAGCCTTAGCCCAGGACTAGCGGGAGCTGAGCAGTTCTTC
few	TRBV6-2/TRBV6-3	17	TRBJ2-3	TRBD2	CASTDSIAGGPEDTQYF	TGTGCCAGCACCGACTCAATAGCGGGAGGGCCTGAAGATACGCAGTATTTT
few	TRBV12-3/TRBV12-4	14	TRBJ1-1	-	CASSLRVGNTEAFF	TGTGCCAGCAGTCTCCGAGTTGGGAACACTGAAGCTTTCTTT
-	TRBV5-6	14	TRBJ1-1	-	CASSKIESVLEAFF	TGTGCCAGCAGCAAGATTGAATCCGTTCTCGAAGCTTTCTTT
few	TRBV11-3	15	TRBJ2-3	TRBD2	CASSPVLAGVDTQYF	TGTGCCAGCAGCCCGGTACTAGCGGGAGTGGATACGCAGTATTTT
few	TRBV12-3/TRBV12-4	14	TRBJ1-1	-	CASSPEGGVAEAFF	TGTGCCAGCAGTCCTGAGGGGGGCGTCGCTGAAGCTTTCTTT
-	TRBV5-1	14	TRBJ2-1	-	CASSLRLVGDEQFF	TGCGCCAGCAGCCTCCGACTAGTCGGGGATGAGCAGTTCTTC
-	TRBV12-3/TRBV12-4	14	TRBJ2-5	TRBD2	CASSTSDGKETQYF	TGTGCCAGCTCGACTAGCGACGGAAAAGAGACCCAGTACTTC
few	TRBV7-3	14	TRBJ2-5	-	CASSPRGGGETQYF	TGTGCCAGCAGCCCCCGGGGTGGGGGCGAGACCCAGTACTTC
-	TRBV11-1	13	TRBJ2-7	-	CASSLGGVDKQYF	TGTGCCAGCAGCTTGGGGGGAGTGGACAAGCAGTACTTC
few	TRBV29-1	12	TRBJ1-1	TRBD1	CSVRDRATEAFF	TGCAGCGTGAGGGACAGGGCCACTGAAGCTTTCTTT
many	TRBV7-2	13	TRBJ1-2	-	CASSSAANYGYTF	TGTGCCAGCAGCTCGGCCGCCAACTATGGCTACACCTTC
many	TRBV7-2	13	TRBJ2-3	TRBD2	CASSPPAGGTQYF	TGTGCCAGCAGCCCGCCGGCGGGAGGAACGCAGTATTTT
-	TRBV7-9	15	TRBJ2-1	-	CASSSRGSEGGEQFF	TGTGCCAGCAGCTCCCGGGGCTCCGAAGGAGGTGAGCAGTTCTTC
-	TRBV4-2	18	TRBJ2-7	TRBD2	CASSQEGVSTSRFYEQYF	TGTGCCAGCAGCCAAGAAGGGGTATCGACTAGCAGATTTTACGAGCAGTACTTC
many	TRBV10-3	15	TRBJ1-5	TRBD1	CATRQGDRSNQPQHF	TGTGCCACCAGGCAGGGGGATAGAAGCAATCAGCCCCAGCATTTT
once	TRBV28	15	TRBJ2-7	-	CASSLLVGRLRGQYF	TGTGCCAGCAGTTTATTGGTAGGAAGACTACGCGGGCAGTACTTC
few	TRBV6-2/TRBV6-3	14	TRBJ2-1	TRBD2	CATTPGLAGHEQFF	TGTGCCACCACTCCGGGACTAGCGGGACACGAGCAGTTCTTC
-	TRBV4-3	14	TRBJ1-2	-	CASSPGHTDYGYTF	TGCGCCAGCAGTCCCGGGCATACAGACTATGGCTACACCTTC
-	TRBV29-1	13	TRBJ1-1	-	CSGTGQLNTEAFF	TGCAGCGGGACCGGACAGTTGAACACTGAAGCTTTCTTT
-	TRBV7-9	16	TRBJ2-1	-	CASSFPRVPYYNEQFF	TGTGCCAGCAGCTTCCCCAGGGTCCCCTACTACAATGAGCAGTTCTTC
-	TRBV6-5	15	TRBJ2-7	TRBD2	CASGYIREGPTEQYF	TGTGCCAGCGGGTACATTCGGGAGGGCCCGACCGAGCAGTACTTC
few	TRBV7-6	12	TRBJ2-3	-	CASSGIGLEGNF	TGTGCCAGCAGCGGGATTGGCTTGGAGGGGAATTTT
many	TRBV7-6	16	TRBJ1-3	TRBD1	CASSFEPGQEGNTIYF	TGTGCCAGCAGCTTCGAACCGGGACAGGAGGGAAACACCATATATTTT
few	TRBV4-1	14	TRBJ2-2	-	CASSQVSRTGELFF	TGCGCCAGCAGCCAAGTAAGCCGTACCGGGGAGCTGTTTTTT
-	TRBV4-3	14	TRBJ1-2	TRBD1	CASSQAQGASGYTF	TGCGCCAGCAGCCAAGCCCAGGGGGCGTCTGGCTACACCTTC
-	TRBV7-2	16	TRBJ2-1	-	CASSLRPGSSYNEQFF	TGTGCCAGCAGCCTCAGGCCCGGGAGCTCCTACAATGAGCAGTTCTTC
few	TRBV12-3/TRBV12-4	14	TRBJ1-2	-	CASSLAHSPHGYTF	TGTGCCAGCAGTTTAGCCCACAGCCCTCATGGCTACACCTTC
few	TRBV7-9	15	TRBJ2-3	-	CASSQGLFSTDTQYF	TGTGCCAGCAGCCAGGGCCTCTTTAGCACAGATACGCAGTATTTT
-	TRBV6-6	13	TRBJ1-1	-	CASTIDRNTEAFF	TGTGCCAGCACTATTGACAGGAACACTGAAGCTTTCTTT
-	TRBV7-9	18	TRBJ2-1	-	CASSLTLKIFGGGDEQFF	TGTGCCAGCAGCTTAACATTGAAGATTTTTGGGGGCGGAGATGAGCAGTTCTTC
few	TRBV6-2/TRBV6-3	18	TRBJ1-5	TRBD1	CASSYTPGQGMSNQPQHF	TGTGCCAGCAGTTACACACCGGGACAGGGGATGAGCAATCAGCCCCAGCATTTT
-	TRBV4-1	16	TRBJ1-1	TRBD1	CASSRDSQDLNTEAFF	TGCGCCAGCAGTCGGGACAGCCAAGACCTGAACACTGAAGCTTTCTTT
many	TRBV4-3	15	TRBJ2-1	-	CASSQVTPLYNEQFF	TGCGCCAGCAGCCAAGTGACTCCTCTCTACAATGAGCAGTTCTTC
-	TRBV14	15	TRBJ2-1	TRBD1	CASSQGGQLYNEQFF	TGTGCCAGCAGCCAAGGGGGACAGCTCTACAATGAGCAGTTCTTC
many	TRBV7-2	19	TRBJ2-1	-	CASSPRGGPTSSSYNEQFF	TGTGCCAGCAGCCCAAGAGGGGGTCCGACTAGCAGCTCCTACAATGAGCAGTTCTTC